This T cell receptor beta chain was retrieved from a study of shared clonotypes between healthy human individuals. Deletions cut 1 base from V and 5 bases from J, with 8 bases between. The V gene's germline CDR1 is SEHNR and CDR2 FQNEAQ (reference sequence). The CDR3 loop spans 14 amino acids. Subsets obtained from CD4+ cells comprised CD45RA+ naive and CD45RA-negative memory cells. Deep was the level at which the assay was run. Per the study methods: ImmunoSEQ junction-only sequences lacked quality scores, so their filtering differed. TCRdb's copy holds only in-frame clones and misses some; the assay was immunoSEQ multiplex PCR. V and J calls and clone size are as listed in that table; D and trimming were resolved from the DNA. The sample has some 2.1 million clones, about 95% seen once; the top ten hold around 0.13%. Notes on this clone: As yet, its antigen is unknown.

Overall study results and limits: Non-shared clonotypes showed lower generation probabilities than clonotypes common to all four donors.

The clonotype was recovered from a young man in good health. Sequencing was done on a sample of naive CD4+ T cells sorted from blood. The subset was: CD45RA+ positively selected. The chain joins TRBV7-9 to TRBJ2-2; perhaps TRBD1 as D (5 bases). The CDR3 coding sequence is TGTGCCAGCAGCTTAGTTGCAGGGACCGGGGAGCTGTTTTTT. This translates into CASSLVAGTGELFF.